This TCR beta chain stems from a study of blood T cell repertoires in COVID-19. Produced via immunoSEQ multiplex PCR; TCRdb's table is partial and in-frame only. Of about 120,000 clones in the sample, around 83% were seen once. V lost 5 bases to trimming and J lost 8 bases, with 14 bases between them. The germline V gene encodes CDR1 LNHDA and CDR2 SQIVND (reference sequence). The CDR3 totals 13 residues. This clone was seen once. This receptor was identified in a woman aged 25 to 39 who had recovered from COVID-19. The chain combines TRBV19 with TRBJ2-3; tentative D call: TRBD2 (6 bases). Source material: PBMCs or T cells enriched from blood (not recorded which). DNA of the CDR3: TGTGCCAGTAGTTCTCCACTAGCTGGTACGCAGTATTTT. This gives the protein CASSSPLAGTQYF.